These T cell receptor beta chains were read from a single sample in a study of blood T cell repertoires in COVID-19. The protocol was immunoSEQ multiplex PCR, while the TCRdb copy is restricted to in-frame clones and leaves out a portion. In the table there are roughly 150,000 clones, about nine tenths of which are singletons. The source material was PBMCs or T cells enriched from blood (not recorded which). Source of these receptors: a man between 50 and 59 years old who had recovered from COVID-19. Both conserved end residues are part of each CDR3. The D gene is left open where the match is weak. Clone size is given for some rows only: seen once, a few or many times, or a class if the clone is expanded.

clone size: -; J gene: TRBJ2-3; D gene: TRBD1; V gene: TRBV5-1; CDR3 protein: CASSDRTGGAGGDTQYF; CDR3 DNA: TGCGCCAGCAGCGACAGGACAGGGGGCGCGGGGGGAGATACGCAGTATTTT
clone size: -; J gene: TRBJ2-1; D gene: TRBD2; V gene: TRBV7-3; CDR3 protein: CASSQMTSGMGEQFF; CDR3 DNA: TGTGCCAGCAGCCAAATGACTAGCGGGATGGGTGAGCAGTTCTTC
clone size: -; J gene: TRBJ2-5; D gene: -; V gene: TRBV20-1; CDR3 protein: CSARGAETQYF; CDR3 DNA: TGCAGTGCACGGGGGGCGGAGACCCAGTACTTC
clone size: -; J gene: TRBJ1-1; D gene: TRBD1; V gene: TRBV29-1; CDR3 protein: CSVASRQGGTEAFF; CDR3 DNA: TGCAGCGTTGCGAGCAGACAGGGTGGAACTGAAGCTTTCTTT
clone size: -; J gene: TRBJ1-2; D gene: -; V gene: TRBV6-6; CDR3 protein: CASSPDRTYGYTF; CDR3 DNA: TGTGCCAGCAGTCCGGACAGAACCTATGGCTACACCTTC
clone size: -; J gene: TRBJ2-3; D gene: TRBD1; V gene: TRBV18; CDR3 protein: CASSLTGGSSDTQYF; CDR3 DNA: TGTGCCAGCTCACTAACAGGGGGCAGTTCAGATACGCAGTATTTT
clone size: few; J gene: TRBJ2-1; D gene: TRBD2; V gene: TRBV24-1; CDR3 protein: CATSDLNRAGGRNEQFF; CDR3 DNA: TGTGCCACCAGTGATTTGAATCGGGCGGGGGGGCGGAATGAGCAGTTCTTC
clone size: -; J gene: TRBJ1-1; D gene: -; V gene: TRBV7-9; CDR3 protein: CASSLYGKKGRRTEAFF; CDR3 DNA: TGTGCCAGCAGCTTATATGGTAAGAAGGGGAGGAGGACTGAAGCTTTCTTT
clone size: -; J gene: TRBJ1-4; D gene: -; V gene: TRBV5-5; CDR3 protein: CASSGRGPTNEKLFF; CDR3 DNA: TGTGCCAGCAGCGGACGCGGGCCAACTAATGAAAAACTGTTTTTT
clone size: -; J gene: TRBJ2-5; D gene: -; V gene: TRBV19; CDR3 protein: CASSSRSETQYF; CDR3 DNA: TGTGCCAGTAGTTCTAGATCGGAGACCCAGTACTTC
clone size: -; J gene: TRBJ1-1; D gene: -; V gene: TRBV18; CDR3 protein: CASSPPSGNTEAFF; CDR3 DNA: TGTGCCAGCTCACCCCCCAGCGGGAACACTGAAGCTTTCTTT
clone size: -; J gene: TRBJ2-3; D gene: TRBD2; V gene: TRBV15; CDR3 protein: CATSTGTSGRTDTQYF; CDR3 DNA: TGTGCCACCAGCACAGGGACTAGCGGGAGAACAGATACGCAGTATTTT
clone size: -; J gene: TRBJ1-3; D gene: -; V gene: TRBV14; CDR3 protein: CASSQFTGSSGNTIYF; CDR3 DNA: TGTGCCAGCAGCCAATTTACGGGATCCTCTGGAAACACCATATATTTT
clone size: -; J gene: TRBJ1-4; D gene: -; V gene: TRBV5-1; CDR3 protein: CASRPYSTNEKLFF; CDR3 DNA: TGCGCCAGCAGACCCTATTCAACTAATGAAAAACTGTTTTTT
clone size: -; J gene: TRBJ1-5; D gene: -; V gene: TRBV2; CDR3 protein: CASSEGRKNQPQHF; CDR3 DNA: TGTGCCAGCAGTGAAGGGCGGAAGAATCAGCCCCAGCATTTT
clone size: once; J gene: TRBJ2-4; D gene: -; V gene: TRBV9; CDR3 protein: CASSVAGQAKNIQYF; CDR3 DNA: TGTGCCAGCAGCGTAGCTGGACAAGCCAAAAACATTCAGTACTTC
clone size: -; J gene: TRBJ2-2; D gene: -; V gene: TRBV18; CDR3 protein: CASSPRAATGELFF; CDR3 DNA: TGTGCCAGCTCACCACGGGCAGCCACCGGGGAGCTGTTTTTT
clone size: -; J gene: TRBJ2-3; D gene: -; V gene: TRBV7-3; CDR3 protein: CASSLSGSTDTQYF; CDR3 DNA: TGTGCCAGCAGCCTCAGCGGGAGCACAGATACGCAGTATTTT
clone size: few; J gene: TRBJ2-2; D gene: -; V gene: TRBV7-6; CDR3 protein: CASSLGWEGYRATTGELFF; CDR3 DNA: TGTGCCAGCAGCTTAGGATGGGAGGGGTACAGGGCAACCACCGGGGAGCTGTTTTTT
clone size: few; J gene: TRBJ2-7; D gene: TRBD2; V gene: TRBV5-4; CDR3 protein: CASSVTGTSNEQYF; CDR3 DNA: TGTGCCAGCAGCGTAACCGGGACTAGCAACGAGCAGTACTTC
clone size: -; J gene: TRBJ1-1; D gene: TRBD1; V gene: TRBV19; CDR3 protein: CASRPTRTGGITAEAFF; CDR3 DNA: TGTGCCAGTAGGCCCACCCGGACAGGGGGTATTACTGCTGAAGCTTTCTTT
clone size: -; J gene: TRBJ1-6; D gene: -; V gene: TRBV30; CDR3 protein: CAWSVLTGDSPLHF; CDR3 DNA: TGTGCCTGGAGTGTACTGACAGGCGATTCACCCCTCCACTTT
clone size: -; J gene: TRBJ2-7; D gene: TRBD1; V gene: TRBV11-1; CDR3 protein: CASSWGQPYEQYF; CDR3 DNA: TGTGCCAGCAGCTGGGGACAGCCATACGAGCAGTACTTC
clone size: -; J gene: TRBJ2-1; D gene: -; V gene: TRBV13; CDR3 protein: CASSTRVLSYNEQFF; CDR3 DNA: TGTGCCAGCAGCACACGGGTTCTTTCCTACAATGAGCAGTTCTTC
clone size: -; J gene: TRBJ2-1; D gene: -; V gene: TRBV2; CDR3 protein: CASSEAVSGEQFF; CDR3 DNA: TGTGCCAGCAGTGAAGCGGTTTCAGGTGAGCAGTTCTTC
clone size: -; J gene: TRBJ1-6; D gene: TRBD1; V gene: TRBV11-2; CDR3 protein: CASTPGQFNSPLHF; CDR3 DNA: TGTGCCAGCACCCCGGGACAGTTTAATTCACCCCTCCACTTT
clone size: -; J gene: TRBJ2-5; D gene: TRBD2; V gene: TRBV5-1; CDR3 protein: CASRLGTSGGETQETQYF; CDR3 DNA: TGCGCCAGCAGACTTGGGACTAGCGGGGGGGAAACCCAAGAGACCCAGTACTTC
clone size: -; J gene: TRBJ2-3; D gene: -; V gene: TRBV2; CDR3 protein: CASSATDTQYF; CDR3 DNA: TGTGCCAGCAGTGCAACAGATACGCAGTATTTT
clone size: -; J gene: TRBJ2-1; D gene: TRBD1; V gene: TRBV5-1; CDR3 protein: CASSSRGQGAFSYNEQFF; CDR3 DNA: TGCGCCAGCAGCTCGAGAGGACAGGGGGCTTTCTCCTACAATGAGCAGTTCTTC
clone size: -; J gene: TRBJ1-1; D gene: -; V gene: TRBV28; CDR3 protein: CASSLGGFMNTEAFF; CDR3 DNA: TGTGCCAGCTCCTTAGGCGGTTTCATGAACACTGAAGCTTTCTTT
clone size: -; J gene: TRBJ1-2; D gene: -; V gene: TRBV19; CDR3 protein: CASNSLKYGYTF; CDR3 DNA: TGTGCCAGTAACTCATTGAAATATGGCTACACCTTC
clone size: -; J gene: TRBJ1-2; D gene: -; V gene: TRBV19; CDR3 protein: CASSISAGLYGYTF; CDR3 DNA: TGTGCCAGTAGTATCAGCGCGGGGCTCTATGGCTACACCTTC
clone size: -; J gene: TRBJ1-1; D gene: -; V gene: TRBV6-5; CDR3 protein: CASLRMRDTEAFF; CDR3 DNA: TGTGCCAGCCTCCGAATGCGGGACACTGAAGCTTTCTTT
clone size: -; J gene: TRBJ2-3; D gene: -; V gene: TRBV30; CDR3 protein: CAWSVGRDTQYF; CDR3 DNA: TGTGCCTGGAGTGTTGGGAGAGATACGCAGTATTTT
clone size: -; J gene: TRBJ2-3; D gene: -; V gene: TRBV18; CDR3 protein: CASSPLSGEVTDTQYF; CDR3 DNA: TGTGCCAGCTCACCACTGTCGGGGGAGGTCACAGATACGCAGTATTTT
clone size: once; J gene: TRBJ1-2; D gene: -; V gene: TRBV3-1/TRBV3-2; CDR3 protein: CASRSPIGGYTF; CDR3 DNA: TGTGCCAGCAGGTCGCCAATCGGTGGCTACACCTTC
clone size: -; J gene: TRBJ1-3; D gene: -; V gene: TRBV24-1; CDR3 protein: CATSDLYAGVSSGNTIYF; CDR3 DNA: TGTGCCACCAGTGATTTGTACGCCGGGGTTAGCTCTGGAAACACCATATATTTT
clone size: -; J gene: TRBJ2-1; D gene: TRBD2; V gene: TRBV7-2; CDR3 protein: CASSPGVAGGILDEQFF; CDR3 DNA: TGTGCCAGCAGCCCCGGGGTAGCGGGGGGAATACTCGATGAGCAGTTCTTC
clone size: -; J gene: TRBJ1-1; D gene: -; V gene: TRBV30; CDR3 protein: CAWSWQGGTEAFF; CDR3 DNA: TGTGCCTGGAGCTGGCAGGGAGGGACTGAAGCTTTCTTT
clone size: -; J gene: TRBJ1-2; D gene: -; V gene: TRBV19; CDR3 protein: CASRPRPGTVNYGYTF; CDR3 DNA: TGTGCCAGTAGGCCAAGACCGGGAACCGTCAACTATGGCTACACCTTC
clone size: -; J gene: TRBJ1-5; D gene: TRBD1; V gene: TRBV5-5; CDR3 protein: CASSLFPGQRNQPQHF; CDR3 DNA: TGTGCCAGCAGCTTGTTCCCGGGACAGCGCAATCAGCCCCAGCATTTT
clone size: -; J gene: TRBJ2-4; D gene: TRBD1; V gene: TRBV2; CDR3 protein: CASSTDRTYKNIQYF; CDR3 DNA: TGTGCCAGCAGCACGGACAGGACCTACAAAAACATTCAGTACTTC
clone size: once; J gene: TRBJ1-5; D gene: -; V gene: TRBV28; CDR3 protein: CASSPWGEGQPQHF; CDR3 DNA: TGTGCCAGCAGCCCTTGGGGGGAAGGTCAGCCCCAGCATTTT
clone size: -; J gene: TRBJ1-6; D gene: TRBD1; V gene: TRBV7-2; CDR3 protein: CASSLDLRGPSPLHF; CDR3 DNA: TGTGCCAGCAGCTTAGATCTCAGGGGGCCATCACCCCTCCACTTT
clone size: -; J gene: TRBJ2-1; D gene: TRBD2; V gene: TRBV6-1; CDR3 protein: CASSERLAGDEQFF; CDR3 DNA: TGTGCCAGCAGTGAACGACTAGCGGGCGATGAGCAGTTCTTC
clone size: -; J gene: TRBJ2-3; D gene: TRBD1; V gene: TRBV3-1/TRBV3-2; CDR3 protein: CASSPRTGRYDTQYF; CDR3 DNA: TGTGCCAGCAGCCCGCGGACAGGGCGATATGATACGCAGTATTTT
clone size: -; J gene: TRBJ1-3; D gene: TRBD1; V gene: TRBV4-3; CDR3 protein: CASSQGSGGGNTIYF; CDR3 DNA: TGCGCCAGCAGCCAAGGCTCAGGGGGTGGAAACACCATATATTTT
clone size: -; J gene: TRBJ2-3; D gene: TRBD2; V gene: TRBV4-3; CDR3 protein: CASSQELAGEGITDTQYF; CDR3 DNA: TGCGCCAGCAGCCAAGAACTAGCGGGAGAAGGGATTACAGATACGCAGTATTTT
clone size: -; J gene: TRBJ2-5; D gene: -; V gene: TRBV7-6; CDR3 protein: CASSDYKRETQYF; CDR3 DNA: TGTGCCAGCAGCGATTACAAGAGGGAGACCCAGTACTTC
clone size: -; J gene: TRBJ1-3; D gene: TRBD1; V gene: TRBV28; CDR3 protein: CASRPTGAGGNTIYF; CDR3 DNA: TGTGCCAGCAGACCAACAGGGGCCGGTGGAAACACCATATATTTT
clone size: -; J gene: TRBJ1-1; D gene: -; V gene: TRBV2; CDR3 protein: CASSERGSFMNTEAFF; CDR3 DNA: TGTGCCAGCAGTGAAAGAGGTTCGTTCATGAACACTGAAGCTTTCTTT
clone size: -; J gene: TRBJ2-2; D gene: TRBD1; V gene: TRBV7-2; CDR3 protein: CASRRDRGYTGELFF; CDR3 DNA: TGTGCCAGCAGACGGGACAGGGGGTACACCGGGGAGCTGTTTTTT
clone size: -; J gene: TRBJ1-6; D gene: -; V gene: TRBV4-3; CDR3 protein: CASSQSQFLRGGNSPLHF; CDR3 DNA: TGCGCCAGCAGCCAAAGCCAATTTTTAAGGGGAGGGAATTCACCCCTCCACTTT
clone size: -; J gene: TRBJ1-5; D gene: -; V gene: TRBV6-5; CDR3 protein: CASSPPRQPQHF; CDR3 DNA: TGTGCCAGCAGTCCCCCCCGGCAGCCCCAGCATTTT
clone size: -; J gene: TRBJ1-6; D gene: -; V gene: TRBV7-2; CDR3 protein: CASSMSSYNSPLHF; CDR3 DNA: TGTGCCAGCAGCATGAGCTCCTATAATTCACCCCTCCACTTT
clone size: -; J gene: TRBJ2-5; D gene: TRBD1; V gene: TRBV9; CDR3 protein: CASSAGQGRQETQYF; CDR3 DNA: TGTGCCAGCAGCGCTGGACAGGGGAGGCAAGAGACCCAGTACTTC
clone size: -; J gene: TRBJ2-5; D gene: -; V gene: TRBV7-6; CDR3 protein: CASTAIGLGTQYF; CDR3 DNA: TGTGCCAGCACCGCGATAGGACTTGGGACCCAGTACTTC
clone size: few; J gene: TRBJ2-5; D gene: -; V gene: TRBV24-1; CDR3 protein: CATMGSGRAEETQYF; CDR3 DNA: TGTGCCACCATGGGTAGCGGTAGAGCCGAAGAGACCCAGTACTTC
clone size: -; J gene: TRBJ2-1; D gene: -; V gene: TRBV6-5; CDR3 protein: CATRLEMGEQFF; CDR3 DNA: TGTGCCACCAGACTAGAAATGGGTGAGCAGTTCTTC